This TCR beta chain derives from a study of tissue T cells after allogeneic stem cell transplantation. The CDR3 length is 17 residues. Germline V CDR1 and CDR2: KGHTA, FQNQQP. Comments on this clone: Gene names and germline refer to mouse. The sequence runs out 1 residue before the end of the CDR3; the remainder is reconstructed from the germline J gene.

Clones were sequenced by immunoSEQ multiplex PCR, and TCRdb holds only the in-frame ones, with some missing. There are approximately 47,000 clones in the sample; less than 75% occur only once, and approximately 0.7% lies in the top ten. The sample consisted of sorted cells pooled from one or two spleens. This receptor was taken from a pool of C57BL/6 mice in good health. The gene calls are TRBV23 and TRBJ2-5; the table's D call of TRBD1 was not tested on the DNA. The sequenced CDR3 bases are TGCTCCAGCAGTCAATCGAGGACAGGGGAGGACCAAGACACCCAGTAC. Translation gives CSSSQSRTGEDQDTQY. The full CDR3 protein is CSSSQSRTGEDQDTQYF.